The entry below gives a single T cell receptor beta chain sequence along with its context. The entry originates in a study of Ad26.COV2.S vaccination and SARS-CoV-2 variants. The V gene's germline CDR1 is LNHDA and CDR2 SQIVND (reference sequence). This CDR3 contains 14 residues. The ends were cut back, 5 bases at V and 0 bases at J, with 7 bases in the middle. The assay was immunoSEQ multiplex PCR, and TCRdb's table has in-frame clones only and misses some. There are 350,000 to 500,000 clones in the sample; about 93% occur only once, and 10% to 15% lies in the top ten. Treatment specified: about 20 received Ad26.COV2.S at low or high dose, single or two shots; several received placebo; per-sample allocation not given. Collection of samples fell on day 63 after the first vaccine or placebo injection.

The sample in question was peripheral blood, obtained in a trial of Ad26.COV2.S vaccine versus placebo. This sequence was found in a person between 18 and 65 years old who received the Ad26.COV2.S COVID-19 vaccine or a placebo. The chain has TRBV19 and TRBJ1-4; no clear D gene. CDR3: CASSWVATNEKLFF. The CDR3 DNA sequence: TGTGCCAGTAGTTGGGTTGCAACTAATGAAAAACTGTTTTTT.